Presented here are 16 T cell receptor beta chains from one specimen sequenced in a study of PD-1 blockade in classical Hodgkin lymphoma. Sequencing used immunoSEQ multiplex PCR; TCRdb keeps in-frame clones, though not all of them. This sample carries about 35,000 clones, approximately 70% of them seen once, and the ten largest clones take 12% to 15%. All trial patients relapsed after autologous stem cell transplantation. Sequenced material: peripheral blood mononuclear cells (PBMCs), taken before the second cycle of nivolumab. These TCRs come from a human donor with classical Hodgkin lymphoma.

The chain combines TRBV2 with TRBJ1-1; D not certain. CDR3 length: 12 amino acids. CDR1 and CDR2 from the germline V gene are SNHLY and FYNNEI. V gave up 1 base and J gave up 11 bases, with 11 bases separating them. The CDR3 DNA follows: TGTGCCAGCAGTGAAGGGGGAATTGGGGCTTTCTTT. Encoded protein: CASSEGGIGAFF. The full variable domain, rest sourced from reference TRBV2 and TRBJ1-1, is EPEVTQTPSHQVTQMGQEVILRCVPISNHLYFYWYRQILGQKVEFLVSFYNNEISEKSEIFDDQFSVERPDGSNFTLKIRSTKLEDSAMYFCASSEGGIGAFFGQGTRLTVV.

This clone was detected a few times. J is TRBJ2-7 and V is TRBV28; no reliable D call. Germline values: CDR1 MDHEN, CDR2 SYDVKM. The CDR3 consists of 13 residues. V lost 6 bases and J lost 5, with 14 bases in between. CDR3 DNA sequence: TGTGCCAGCAGCTTAGTAGGATCCAACGAGCAGTACTTC. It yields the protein CASSLVGSNEQYF.

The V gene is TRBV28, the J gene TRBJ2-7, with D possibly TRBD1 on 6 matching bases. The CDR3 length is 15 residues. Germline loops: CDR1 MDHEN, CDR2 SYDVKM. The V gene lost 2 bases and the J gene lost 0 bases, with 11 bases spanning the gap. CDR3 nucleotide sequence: TGTGCCAGCAGTTTAGGGGGCAGTACCTCCTACGAGCAGTACTTC. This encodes CASSLGGSTSYEQYF.

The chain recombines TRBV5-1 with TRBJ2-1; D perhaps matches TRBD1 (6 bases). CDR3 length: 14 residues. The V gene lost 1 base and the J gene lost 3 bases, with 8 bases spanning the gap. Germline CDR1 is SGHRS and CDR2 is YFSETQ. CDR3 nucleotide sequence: TGCGCCAGCAGCTTGAGGGACAACTACAATGAGCAGTTCTTC. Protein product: CASSLRDNYNEQFF.

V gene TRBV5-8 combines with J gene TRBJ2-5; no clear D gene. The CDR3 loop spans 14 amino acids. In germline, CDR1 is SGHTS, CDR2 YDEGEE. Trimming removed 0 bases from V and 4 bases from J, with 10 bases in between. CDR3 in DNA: TGTGCCAGCAGCTTGGGGCTGGGATCAGAGACCCAGTACTTC. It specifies CASSLGLGSETQYF.

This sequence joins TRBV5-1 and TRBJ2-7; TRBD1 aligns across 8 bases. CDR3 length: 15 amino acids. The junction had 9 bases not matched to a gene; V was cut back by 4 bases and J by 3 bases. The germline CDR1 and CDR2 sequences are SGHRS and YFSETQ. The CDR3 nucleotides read TGCGCCAGCAGCAACGGGACAGGACCAATCTACGAGCAGTACTTC. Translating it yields CASSNGTGPIYEQYF.

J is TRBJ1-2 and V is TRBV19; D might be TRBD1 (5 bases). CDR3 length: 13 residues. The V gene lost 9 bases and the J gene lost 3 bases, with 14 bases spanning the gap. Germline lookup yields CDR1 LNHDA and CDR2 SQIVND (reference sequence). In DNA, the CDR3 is TGTGCCAGCGGGACGGAAACATACTATGGCTACACCTTC. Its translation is CASGTETYYGYTF.

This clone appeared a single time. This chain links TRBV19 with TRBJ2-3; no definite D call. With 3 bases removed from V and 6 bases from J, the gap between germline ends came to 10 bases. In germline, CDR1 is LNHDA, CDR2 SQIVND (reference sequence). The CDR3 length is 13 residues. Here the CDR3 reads CASSMALVDTQYF. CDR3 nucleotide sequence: TGTGCCAGTAGTATGGCGCTGGTCGATACGCAGTATTTT.

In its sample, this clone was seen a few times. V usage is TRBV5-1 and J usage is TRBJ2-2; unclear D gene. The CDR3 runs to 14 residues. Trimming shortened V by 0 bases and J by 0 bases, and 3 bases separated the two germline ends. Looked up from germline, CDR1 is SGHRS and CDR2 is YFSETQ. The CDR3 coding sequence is TGCGCCAGCAGCTTGGAGGCGAACACCGGGGAGCTGTTTTTT. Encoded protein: CASSLEANTGELFF.

The CDR3 here is CASSLYGAAEAQYF. For the CDR3, the DNA is TGTGCCAGCAGCTTATATGGGGCTGCTGAGGCCCAGTACTTC. J is TRBJ2-5 and V is TRBV11-1; tentative D call: TRBD1 (5 bases). CDR1 SGHAT and CDR2 FQDESV come from the germline V gene (reference sequence). The CDR3 sequence is 14 residues long. With 2 bases removed from V and 9 bases from J, the gap between germline ends came to 16 bases.

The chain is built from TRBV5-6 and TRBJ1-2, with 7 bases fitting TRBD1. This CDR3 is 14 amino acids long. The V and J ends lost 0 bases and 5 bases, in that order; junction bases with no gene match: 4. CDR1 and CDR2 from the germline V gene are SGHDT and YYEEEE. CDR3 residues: CASSLGQGIYGYTF. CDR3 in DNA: TGTGCCAGCAGCTTGGGACAGGGCATATATGGCTACACCTTC.

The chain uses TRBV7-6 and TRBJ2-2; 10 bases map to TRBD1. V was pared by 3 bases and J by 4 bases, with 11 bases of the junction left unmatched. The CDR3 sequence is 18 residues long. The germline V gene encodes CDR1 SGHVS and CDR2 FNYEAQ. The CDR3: CASSFDPPGQGITGELFF. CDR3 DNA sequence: TGTGCCAGCAGCTTTGACCCCCCGGGACAGGGGATCACCGGGGAGCTGTTTTTT.

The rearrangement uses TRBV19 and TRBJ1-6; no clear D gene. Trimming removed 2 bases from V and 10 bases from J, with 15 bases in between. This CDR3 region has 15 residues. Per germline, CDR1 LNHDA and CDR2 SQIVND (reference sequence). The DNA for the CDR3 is TGTGCCAGTAGTATAACGGCTCCTAAGAGGTCACCCCTCCACTTT. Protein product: CASSITAPKRSPLHF. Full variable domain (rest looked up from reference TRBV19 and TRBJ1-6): DGGITQSPKYLFRKEGQNVTLSCEQNLNHDAMYWYRQDPGQGLRLIYYSQIVNDFQKGDIAEGYSVSREKKESFPLTVTSAQKNPTAFYLCASSITAPKRSPLHFGNGTRLTVT.

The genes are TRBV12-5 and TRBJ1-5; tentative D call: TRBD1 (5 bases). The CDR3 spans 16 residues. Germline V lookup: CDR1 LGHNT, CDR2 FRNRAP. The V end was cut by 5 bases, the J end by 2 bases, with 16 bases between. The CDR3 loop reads CASGPLGGSGNQPQHF. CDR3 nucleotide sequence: TGTGCTAGTGGTCCTTTGGGGGGAAGCGGCAATCAGCCCCAGCATTTT.

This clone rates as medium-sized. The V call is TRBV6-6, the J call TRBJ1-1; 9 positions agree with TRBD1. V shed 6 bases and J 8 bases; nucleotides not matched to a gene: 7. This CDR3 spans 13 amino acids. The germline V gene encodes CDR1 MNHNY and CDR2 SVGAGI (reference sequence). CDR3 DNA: TGTGCCAGCAGCACCCCCGGGACAGGGGAAGCTTTCTTT. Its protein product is CASSTPGTGEAFF.

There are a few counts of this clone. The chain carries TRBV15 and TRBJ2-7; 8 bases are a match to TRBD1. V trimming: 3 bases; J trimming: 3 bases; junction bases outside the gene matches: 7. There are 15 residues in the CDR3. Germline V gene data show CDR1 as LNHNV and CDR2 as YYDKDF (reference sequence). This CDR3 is CATSSAGTGDYEQYF. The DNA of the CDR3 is TGTGCCACCAGCAGCGCCGGGACAGGAGACTACGAGCAGTACTTC.